The entry below gives a single TCR beta chain sequence along with its context. One Seattle source followed patients from active infection through their disease course. This record comes from a study of blood T cell repertoires in COVID-19. The germline gives CDR1 MNHEY, CDR2 SMNVEV (reference sequence). V lost 5 bases and J 0 bases, leaving 11 bases between the germline ends. This CDR3 has 15 residues. Sequencing used immunoSEQ multiplex PCR; TCRdb keeps in-frame clones, though not all of them. This sample has approximately 55,000 clones, with more than 70% found just once. This clonotype originated in a man younger than 45 with COVID-19, enrolled during active disease. J is TRBJ1-3 and V is TRBV27, with TRBD1 as a possible D gene (6 bases). Specimen: peripheral blood. The CDR3, as DNA: TGTGCCAGCAGTCCAGGACAGATCTCTGGAAACACCATATATTTT. It translates to CASSPGQISGNTIYF.